This T cell receptor beta chain was identified during a study of T cells in localized non-small cell lung cancer. Whole-study findings and limits: The appearance of a median roughly 61 of the top 100 tumor clones was seen in adjacent lung. Measurement of T cell clonality placed uninvolved adjacent lung highest, above the level in tumor.

As for this clone: The target antigen is unknown.

The method was immunoSEQ multiplex PCR; TCRdb's version includes in-frame clones alone and lacks a portion of them. Here the sample spans 21,000 or so clones, over 75% being singletons. V was trimmed by 4 bases and J by 3 bases, leaving 6 bases between them. This CDR3 comprises 12 residues. Germline loops: CDR1 LGHNA, CDR2 YNFKEQ. The rearrangement uses TRBV4-2 and TRBJ1-2; D remains ambiguous. The sample was peripheral blood mononuclear cells, taken before any cancer treatment. This receptor was taken from an older male donor with stage II lung adenocarcinoma. The CDR3 sequence: CASSLRDYGYTF. The DNA for the CDR3 is TGTGCCAGCAGCCTACGGGACTATGGCTACACCTTC.